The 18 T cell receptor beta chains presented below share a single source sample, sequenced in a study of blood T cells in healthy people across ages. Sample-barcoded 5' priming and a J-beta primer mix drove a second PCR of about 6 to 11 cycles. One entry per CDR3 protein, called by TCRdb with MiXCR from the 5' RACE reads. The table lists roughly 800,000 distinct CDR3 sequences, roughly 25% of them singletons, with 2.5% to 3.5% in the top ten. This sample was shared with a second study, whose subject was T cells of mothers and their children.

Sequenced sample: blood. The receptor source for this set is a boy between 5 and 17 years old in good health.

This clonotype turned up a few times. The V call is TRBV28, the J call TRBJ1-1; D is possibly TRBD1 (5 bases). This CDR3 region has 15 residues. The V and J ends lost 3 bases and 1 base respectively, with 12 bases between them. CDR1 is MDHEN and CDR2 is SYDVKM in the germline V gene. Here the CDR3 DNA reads TGTGCCAGCAGTTTGGGGTTGGGGGAGAACACTGAAGCTTTCTTT. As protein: CASSLGLGENTEAFF.

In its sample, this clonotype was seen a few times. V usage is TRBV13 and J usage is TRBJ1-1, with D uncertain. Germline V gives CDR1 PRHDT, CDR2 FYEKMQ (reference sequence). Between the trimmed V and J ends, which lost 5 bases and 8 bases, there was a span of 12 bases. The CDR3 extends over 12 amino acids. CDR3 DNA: TGTGCCAGCAGCCCCCGCGCCCCCGAAGCTTTCTTT. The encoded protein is CASSPRAPEAFF.

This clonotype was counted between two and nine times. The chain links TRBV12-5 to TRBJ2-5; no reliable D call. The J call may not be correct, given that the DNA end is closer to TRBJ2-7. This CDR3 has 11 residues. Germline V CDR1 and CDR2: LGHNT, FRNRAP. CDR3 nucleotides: TGTGCTAGTGGTTTTGGGGACGAGCAGTACTTC. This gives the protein CASGFGDEQYF.

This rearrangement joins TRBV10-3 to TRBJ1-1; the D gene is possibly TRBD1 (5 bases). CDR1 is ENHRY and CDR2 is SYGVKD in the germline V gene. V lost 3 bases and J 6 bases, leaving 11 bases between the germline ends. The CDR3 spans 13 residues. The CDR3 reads CAISDGTAAEAFF. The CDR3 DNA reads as TGTGCCATCAGTGACGGGACCGCGGCTGAAGCTTTCTTT.

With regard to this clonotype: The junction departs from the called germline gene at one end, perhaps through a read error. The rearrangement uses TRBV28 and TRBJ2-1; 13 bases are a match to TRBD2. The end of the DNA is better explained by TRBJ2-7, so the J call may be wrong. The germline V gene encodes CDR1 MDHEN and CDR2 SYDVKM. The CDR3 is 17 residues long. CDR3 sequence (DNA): TGCGCCAGCAGCCCCACTAGCGGGAGGGCCGGAGTCCACGAGCAGTACTTC. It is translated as CASSPTSGRAGVHEQYF.

CDR3 bases: TGCAGCGTGGAGTTGAAGCGTGGCTACACCTTC. It encodes CSVELKRGYTF. This rearrangement joins TRBV29-1 to TRBJ1-2, with unresolved D. This CDR3 region has 11 residues. The germline CDR1 and CDR2 sequences are SQVTM and ANQGSEA. Trimming stripped 6 bases from V and 7 bases from J, with 12 bases between.

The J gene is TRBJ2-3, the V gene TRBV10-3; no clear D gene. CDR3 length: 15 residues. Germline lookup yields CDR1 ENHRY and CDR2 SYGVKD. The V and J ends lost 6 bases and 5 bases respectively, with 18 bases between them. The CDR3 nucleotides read TGTGCCATCAGCTTAACATCGGCACCCTTAGATACGCAGTATTTT. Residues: CAISLTSAPLDTQYF.

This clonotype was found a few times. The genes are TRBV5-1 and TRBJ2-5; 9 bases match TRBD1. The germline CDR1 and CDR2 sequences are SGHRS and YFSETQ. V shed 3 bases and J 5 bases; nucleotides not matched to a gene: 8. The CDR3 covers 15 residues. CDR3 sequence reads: CASSSLQGAPETQYF. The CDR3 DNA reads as TGCGCCAGCAGCTCGTTACAGGGGGCTCCGGAGACCCAGTACTTC.

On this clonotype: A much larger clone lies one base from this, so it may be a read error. DNA of the CDR3: TGTGCCAGCAGTCCAACAGGGTTGGAAGAAAAACTGTTTTTT. Residues: CASSPTGLEEKLFF. The J gene is TRBJ1-4, the V gene TRBV12-3 or TRBV12-4, with D perhaps TRBD1 (6 bases). V was clipped by 5 bases and J by 8 bases, with 15 bases between them. There are 14 residues in the CDR3.

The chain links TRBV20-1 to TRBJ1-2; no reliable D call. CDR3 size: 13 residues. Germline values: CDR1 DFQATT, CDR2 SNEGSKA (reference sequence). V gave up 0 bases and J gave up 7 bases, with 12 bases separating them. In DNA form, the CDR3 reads TGCAGTGCTAGAGATCCGGGTTTGGGTGGCTACACCTTC. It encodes CSARDPGLGGYTF.

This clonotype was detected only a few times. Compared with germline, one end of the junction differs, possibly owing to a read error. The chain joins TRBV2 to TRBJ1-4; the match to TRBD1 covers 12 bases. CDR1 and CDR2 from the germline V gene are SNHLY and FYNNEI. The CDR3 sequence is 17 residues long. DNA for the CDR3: TGCGCCAGCAGTGAAGCGGGACAGGGGGCGTATAATGAAAAACTGTTTTTT. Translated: CASSEAGQGAYNEKLFF.

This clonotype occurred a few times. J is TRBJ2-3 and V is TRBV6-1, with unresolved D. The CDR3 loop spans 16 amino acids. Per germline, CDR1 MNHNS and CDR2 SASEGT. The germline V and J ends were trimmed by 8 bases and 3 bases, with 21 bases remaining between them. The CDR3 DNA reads TGTGCCAGCTTGGCAACAGAGGCCTTGGGTACAGATACGCAGTATTTT. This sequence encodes CASLATEALGTDTQYF.

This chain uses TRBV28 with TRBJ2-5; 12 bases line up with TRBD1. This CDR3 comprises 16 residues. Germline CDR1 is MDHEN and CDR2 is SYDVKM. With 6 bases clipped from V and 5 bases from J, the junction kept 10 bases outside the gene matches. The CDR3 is CASRNAGQGAGETQYF. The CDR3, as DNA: TGTGCCAGCAGAAACGCGGGACAGGGGGCTGGGGAGACCCAGTACTTC. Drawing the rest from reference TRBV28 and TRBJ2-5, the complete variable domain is DVKVTQSSRYLVKRTGEKVFLECVQDMDHENMFWYRQDPGLGLRLIYFSYDVKMKEKGDIPEGYSVSREKKERFSLILESASTNQTSMYLCASRNAGQGAGETQYFGPGTRLLVL.

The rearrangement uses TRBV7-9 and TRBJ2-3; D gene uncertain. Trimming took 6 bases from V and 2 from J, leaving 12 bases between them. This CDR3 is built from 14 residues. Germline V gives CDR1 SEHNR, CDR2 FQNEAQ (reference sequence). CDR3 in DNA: TGTGCCAGCAGTCCGGAAGCGACCACAGATACGCAGTATTTT. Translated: CASSPEATTDTQYF.

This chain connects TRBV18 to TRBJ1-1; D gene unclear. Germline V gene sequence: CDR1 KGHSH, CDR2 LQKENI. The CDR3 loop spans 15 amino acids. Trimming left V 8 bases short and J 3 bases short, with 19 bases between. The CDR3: CASAQVKGFDTEAFF. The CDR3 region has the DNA TGTGCCAGCGCTCAGGTAAAGGGCTTCGACACTGAAGCTTTCTTT.

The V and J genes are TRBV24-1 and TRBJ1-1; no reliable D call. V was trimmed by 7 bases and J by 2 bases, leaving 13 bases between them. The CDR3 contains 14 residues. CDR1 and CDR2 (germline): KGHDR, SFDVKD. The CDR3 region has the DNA TGTGCCACCAGCCCCTCGAGGCGTAACACTGAAGCTTTCTTT. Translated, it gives CATSPSRRNTEAFF.

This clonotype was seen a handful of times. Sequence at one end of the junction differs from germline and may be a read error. The CDR3 nucleotides read TGTACCAGCAGCCAAGGGCCCTTTAGCGGGACTCCGTACAATGAGCAGTTCTTC. As protein: CTSSQGPFSGTPYNEQFF. This chain links TRBV3-1 with TRBJ2-1; 8 bases are a match to TRBD2. Germline V CDR1 and CDR2: LGHDT, YNNKEL (reference sequence). The CDR3 is made up of 18 amino acids.

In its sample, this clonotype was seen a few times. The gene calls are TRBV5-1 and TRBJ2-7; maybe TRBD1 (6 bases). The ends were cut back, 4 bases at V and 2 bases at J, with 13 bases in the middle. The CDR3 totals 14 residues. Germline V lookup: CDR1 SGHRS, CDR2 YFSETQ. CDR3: CASSAQRQAYEQYF. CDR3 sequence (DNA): TGCGCCAGCAGCGCACAGAGACAGGCCTACGAGCAGTACTTC.